These 23 T cell receptor beta chains originate from one sample sequenced in a study of T cell repertoires in cytomegalovirus infection. MiXCR, applied by TCRdb to the reads, yields one record per CDR3 protein. The sample includes 700,000 to 950,000 distinct CDR3 sequences, about 31% of them seen just once. The antigens for these receptors are not known. The material sequenced was cultured CD8+ T cells from PBMCs, taken from culture after CMV antigen stimulation. These receptors were taken from a human donor in good health (CMV status not recorded). Some clones in this sample may be carry-over from other donors' samples.

The chain joins TRBV7-3 to TRBJ2-1; maybe TRBD2 (5 bases). CDR3 length: 15 amino acids. V gave up 3 bases and J gave up 6 bases, with 15 bases separating them. The germline CDR1 and CDR2 sequences are SGHTA and FQGTGA. Here the CDR3 DNA reads TGTGCCAGCAGCTTGGAGTCGGGGAACGGCAATGAGCAGTTCTTC. This sequence encodes CASSLESGNGNEQFF.

In its sample, this clonotype was seen a few times. The chain joins TRBV7-3 to TRBJ2-5, with D perhaps assigned TRBD1 or TRBD2 (6 bases each). The CDR3 is made up of 19 amino acids. Germline CDR1 SGHTA, CDR2 FQGTGA. V lost 5 bases and J lost 7, with 32 bases in between. DNA of the CDR3: TGTGCCAGCAGCCCTCAACGCCTTACTAGCACAGGGCTGGATGGGACCCAGTACTTC. Residues: CASSPQRLTSTGLDGTQYF.

This rearrangement joins TRBV6-2 or TRBV6-3 to TRBJ2-3, with D perhaps being TRBD1 or TRBD2 (6 bases each). The germline V gene encodes CDR1 MNHEY and CDR2 SVGEGT. Trimming left V 6 bases short and J 5 bases short, with 15 bases between. This CDR3 has 14 amino acids. The CDR3 protein is CASRKLGGIDTQYF. The CDR3 DNA follows: TGTGCCAGCAGAAAACTAGGGGGGATAGATACGCAGTATTTT.

This clonotype has more than one count but fewer than ten. The V call is TRBV4-1, the J call TRBJ2-7; D not certain. The CDR3 is 15 residues long. Germline V gene lookup returns CDR1 MGHRA and CDR2 YSYEKL. V dropped 4 bases and J dropped 1 base, with 14 bases sitting between them. The CDR3 is CASSPLSLGSYEQYF. The CDR3 DNA reads TGCGCCAGCAGCCCTCTTTCATTAGGGTCCTACGAGCAGTACTTC.

This clonotype was detected a few times. The chain is built from TRBV4-3 and TRBJ2-5; D gene ambiguous. V lost 0 bases, J lost 4 bases, and 12 bases lay in between. The CDR3 spans 15 residues. Germline CDR1 LGHNA, CDR2 YSLEER. In nucleotides, the CDR3 is TGCGCCAGCAGCCAAGACGTCTGGGCTCTAGAGACCCAGTACTTC. Amino acids: CASSQDVWALETQYF.

This clonotype has at least ten counts. This rearrangement joins TRBV7-2 to TRBJ2-5, with D perhaps matching TRBD1 or TRBD2 (5 bases each). CDR3 length: 16 residues. V was shortened by 5 bases and J by 5 bases, with 21 bases between the two germline ends. The germline V gene has CDR1 SGHTA and CDR2 FQGNSA. CDR3 protein: CASSPRTGTAAETQYF. In DNA form, the CDR3 reads TGTGCCAGCAGCCCGAGAACCGGGACGGCGGCCGAGACCCAGTACTTC.

The V call is TRBV12-3 or TRBV12-4, the J call TRBJ1-6; D remains unclear. The V end lost 4 bases, the J end lost 11 bases, and 15 bases lay between the germline ends. This CDR3 region has 14 residues. CDR3 loop: CASSYAWRVTPLHF. The CDR3 DNA sequence: TGTGCCAGCAGTTACGCCTGGAGAGTCACACCCCTCCACTTT.

This clonotype was seen once. The J gene is TRBJ2-1, the V gene TRBV4-1, with 9 bases lining up with TRBD2. Germline CDR1 MGHRA, CDR2 YSYEKL. Germline trimming cut 0 bases from V and 6 bases from J; bases unmatched to any gene: 3. The CDR3 covers 15 residues. The CDR3 spells CASSQERGGRNEQFF. The DNA of the CDR3 is TGCGCCAGCAGCCAAGAGCGGGGGGGCCGCAATGAGCAGTTCTTC.

The chain combines TRBV7-2 with TRBJ2-7, with 7 bases identical to TRBD2. Germline V gene sequence: CDR1 SGHTA, CDR2 FQGNSA. J gave up 5 bases and V 4 bases, and 8 bases lay outside the gene matches. The CDR3 is 14 residues long. CDR3 sequence: CASSYTSEGNEQYF. The CDR3 DNA follows: TGTGCCAGCAGCTATACTAGCGAGGGGAACGAGCAGTACTTC.

This clonotype appeared a few times. V and J are TRBV6-2 or TRBV6-3 and TRBJ2-7; TRBD1 matches at 7 bases. The V gene end was trimmed by 7 bases and the J gene end by 0 bases; junction bases not matched to a gene: 3. The CDR3 is 13 amino acids. Germline V gene data show CDR1 as MNHEY and CDR2 as SVGEGT. Written as DNA, the CDR3 is TGTGCCAGCACGGACAGGCCCTCCTACGAGCAGTACGTC. It specifies CASTDRPSYEQYV.

The rearrangement links TRBV7-4 to TRBJ2-7; the D is unclear. The CDR3 length is 15 residues. V lost 5 bases and J lost 5, with 19 bases in between. Germline CDR1 reads SGHVT; CDR2 reads SQSDAQ. CDR3 protein: CASSPPEGNLNEQYF. CDR3 nucleotide sequence: TGTGCCAGCAGCCCCCCGGAAGGGAATCTCAACGAGCAGTACTTC. Filled out from reference TRBV7-4 and TRBJ2-7, the complete variable domain reads GAGVSQSPRYKVAKRGRDVALRCDSISGHVTLYWYRQTLGQGSEVLTYSQSDAQRDKSGRPSGRFSAERPERSVSTLKIQRTEQGDSAVYLCASSPPEGNLNEQYFGPGTRLTVT.

In this sample, this clonotype turned up a few times. The rearrangement links TRBV5-6 to TRBJ1-6; 8 bases fit TRBD1. The J segment lost 9 bases and the V segment lost 2 bases, leaving 13 bases of the junction unmatched. The CDR3 is 17 residues long. CDR1 and CDR2 from the germline V gene are SGHDT and YYEEEE. CDR3 sequence: CASSFLGQGLSFSPLHF. CDR3 bases: TGTGCCAGCAGCTTTTTAGGACAGGGTCTGAGTTTTTCACCCCTCCACTTT. The full variable domain, rest sourced from reference TRBV5-6 and TRBJ1-6, is DAGVTQSPTHLIKTRGQQVTLRCSPKSGHDTVSWYQQALGQGPQFIFQYYEEEERQRGNFPDRFSGHQFPNYSSELNVNALLLGDSALYLCASSFLGQGLSFSPLHFGNGTRLTVT.

The V call is TRBV20-1, the J call TRBJ2-1; weak D call: TRBD2 (5 bases). CDR1 and CDR2 (germline): DFQATT, SNEGSKA (reference sequence). This CDR3 spans 15 amino acids. Trimming removed 1 base from V and 3 bases from J, with 13 bases in between. The CDR3 nucleotides are TGCAGTGCTAGAGCCATCCGGGAAGACTACAATGAGCAGTTCTTC. It yields the protein CSARAIREDYNEQFF.

This clonotype was found a few times. The V gene is TRBV6-2 or TRBV6-3, the J gene TRBJ2-7, with 7 bases identical to TRBD1. The CDR3 has 14 residues. Per germline, CDR1 MNHEY and CDR2 SVGEGT. V gave up 3 bases and J gave up 4 bases; unmatched junction bases: 6. The CDR3 DNA is TGTGCCAGCAGTTATCACGAGGGGGCTTACGAGCAGTACGTC. Amino acids: CASSYHEGAYEQYV.

There are a few counts of this clonotype. The chain uses TRBV4-3 and TRBJ1-5, with D maybe TRBD1 (6 bases). The germline gives CDR1 LGHNA, CDR2 YSLEER. Trimming cost V 1 base and J 16 bases, with 20 bases left between them. The CDR3 extends over 14 amino acids. The CDR3 bases are TGCGCCAGCAGCCAAGGCCCGTCCGCGGGGGCCATCCATTTT. The encoded protein is CASSQGPSAGAIHF.

The rearrangement joins TRBV4-1 to TRBJ1-1, with D possibly being TRBD1 (5 bases). The V end lost 1 base, the J end lost 4 bases, and 13 bases lay between the germline ends. The CDR3 extends over 15 amino acids. The germline V gene has CDR1 MGHRA and CDR2 YSYEKL. This CDR3 reads CASSQAAGGSTEAFF. CDR3 nucleotide sequence: TGCGCCAGCAGCCAAGCGGCCGGGGGTAGCACTGAAGCTTTCTTT.

This clonotype was counted a few times. The CDR3 region has the DNA TGTGCCGGATCGACTAGCGGGGGGGCGGGCGAGCAGTACTTC. It is translated as CAGSTSGGAGEQYF. The chain combines TRBV10-3 with TRBJ2-7; 14 nucleotides align to TRBD2. Per the germline V gene, CDR1 is ENHRY and CDR2 is SYGVKD. The CDR3 consists of 14 residues. V was clipped by 11 bases and J by 6 bases; unmatched bases: 9.

This clonotype was detected only a few times. V and J are TRBV7-6 and TRBJ2-1; D perhaps matches TRBD2 (5 bases). The V end lost 2 bases, the J end lost 0 bases, and 11 bases lay between the germline ends. Germline CDR1 reads SGHVS; CDR2 reads FNYEAQ. This CDR3 has 16 residues. Here the CDR3 reads CASSLRTGNSYNEQFF. As DNA, the CDR3 is TGTGCCAGCAGCTTAAGAACGGGGAACTCCTACAATGAGCAGTTCTTC.

This clonotype showed up just a few times. V usage is TRBV10-3 and J usage is TRBJ2-7; 11 nucleotides agree with TRBD2. Trimming removed 5 bases from V and 6 bases from J; junction bases left unmatched: 6. Looked up from germline, CDR1 is ENHRY and CDR2 is SYGVKD. This CDR3 has 14 residues. In nucleotides, the CDR3 is TGTGCCATCAGTCTGACTAGCGGGACTCTCGAGCAGTACTTC. It translates to CAISLTSGTLEQYF.

This clonotype was found a few times. The rearrangement uses TRBV19 and TRBJ1-2, with 9 bases that match TRBD1. V trimming: 6 bases; J trimming: 3 bases; junction bases outside the gene matches: 2. CDR1 is LNHDA, CDR2 SQIVND, per germline (reference sequence). The length of the CDR3 is 13 residues. The CDR3, as DNA: TGTGCCAGTAGAAGGACAGGGGACTATGGCTACACCTTC. Protein: CASRRTGDYGYTF.

The chain couples TRBV2 to TRBJ2-7; no clear D. The V and J ends lost 7 bases and 4 bases respectively, with 8 bases between them. CDR3 length equals 11 residues. The germline gives CDR1 SNHLY, CDR2 FYNNEI. CDR3 DNA: TGTGCCAGCATGGACCGTTACGAGCAGTACTTC. It translates to CASMDRYEQYF.

The chain links TRBV2 to TRBJ2-3, with D possibly being TRBD2 (6 bases). Trimming cost V 0 bases and J 6 bases, with 19 bases left between them. CDR1 is SNHLY, CDR2 FYNNEI, per germline. This CDR3 has 17 amino acids. The CDR3 reads CASSEAASRVEGDTQYF. CDR3 coding DNA: TGTGCCAGCAGTGAAGCGGCCTCCAGAGTGGAGGGGGATACGCAGTATTTT.

The CDR3 region is CASSLVTGGGEQYF. In nucleotides, the CDR3 is TGTGCCAGCAGCTTAGTGACAGGGGGCGGCGAGCAGTACTTC. The rearrangement uses TRBV13 and TRBJ2-7; 10 positions agree with TRBD1. The CDR3 loop spans 14 amino acids. V was clipped by 1 base and J by 6 bases; unmatched bases: 3. The germline gives CDR1 PRHDT, CDR2 FYEKMQ (reference sequence).